What follows are 13 T cell receptor beta chains derived from one specimen sequenced in a study of blood T cell repertoires in COVID-19. Assay used: immunoSEQ multiplex PCR; TCRdb lists only in-frame clones, some missing. Of about 480,000 clones listed, about 88% are singletons. Sequencing was done on a sample of peripheral blood. The source is a woman between 50 and 59 years old with COVID-19, enrolled during active disease.

CDR3 nucleotides: TGTGCCAGCATCGACCGGGGGGGAGTATCTGGAAACACCATATATTTT. Its translation is CASIDRGGVSGNTIYF. The chain employs TRBV6-6 and TRBJ1-3; tentative D call: TRBD1 (5 bases). The V end lost 7 bases, the J end lost 1 base, and 17 bases lay between the germline ends. CDR1 and CDR2 (germline): MNHNY, SVGAGI (reference sequence). This CDR3 region has 16 residues.

The chain couples TRBV6-1 to TRBJ1-2; D remains unclear. Germline CDR1 is MNHNS and CDR2 is SASEGT. This CDR3 has 15 residues. Trimming took 2 bases from V and 1 from J, leaving 11 bases between them. The CDR3 is CASSEYSELNYGYTF. CDR3 coding DNA: TGTGCCAGCAGTGAATACAGTGAACTTAACTATGGCTACACCTTC.

The chain combines TRBV6-5 with TRBJ2-3; D gene unclear. This CDR3 is built from 14 residues. Germline V gene data show CDR1 as MNHEY and CDR2 as SVGAGI. The V end was cut by 1 base, the J end by 0 bases, with 5 bases between. The CDR3 coding sequence is TGTGCCAGCAGTTACTTGTCTAGCACAGATACGCAGTATTTT. Translated: CASSYLSSTDTQYF.

This chain uses TRBV21-1 with TRBJ2-3; the D call in the table, TRBD2, was not verified against the DNA. TRBV21-1 corresponds to a pseudogene. The CDR3 is made up of 17 amino acids. CDR3 nucleotide sequence: TGTGCCAGCAGCAGGAAATTACTACACACTAGCACAGATACGCAGTATTTT. This codes for CASSRKLLHTSTDTQYF.

V is TRBV3-1 (or the pseudogene TRBV3-2) and J is TRBJ1-1, with D possibly being TRBD1 (5 bases). CDR3 size: 15 residues. CDR1 LGHDT and CDR2 YNNKEL come from the germline V gene (reference sequence). V was pared by 4 bases and J by 0 bases, with 12 bases between. Written as DNA, the CDR3 is TGTGCCAGCAGCCTTGGGCGGGGGTTGAACACTGAAGCTTTCTTT. It encodes CASSLGRGLNTEAFF.

This clone was detected once. The chain is built from TRBV12-3 or TRBV12-4 and TRBJ1-4; D is ambiguous. The germline V and J ends were trimmed by 1 base and 14 bases, with 11 bases remaining between them. This CDR3 contains 12 residues. CDR3 nucleotides: TGTGCCAGCAGTTTAGGGAGTAGAAAGCTGTTTTTT. This codes for CASSLGSRKLFF.

The chain employs TRBV5-1 and TRBJ2-3, with D perhaps matching TRBD2 (5 bases). V lost 5 bases to trimming and J lost 2 bases, with 15 bases between them. This CDR3 has 15 residues. Germline loops: CDR1 SGHRS, CDR2 YFSETQ. The CDR3 protein is CASRPSSGLTDTQYF. Written as DNA, the CDR3 is TGCGCCAGCAGACCCTCCAGCGGTCTCACAGATACGCAGTATTTT.

The genes are TRBV3-1 (or the pseudogene TRBV3-2) and TRBJ2-3; 11 positions match TRBD2. The germline V gene encodes CDR1 LGHDT and CDR2 YNNKEL (reference sequence). Losses at the gene ends were 0 bases for V and 3 bases for J; bases not matched to a gene: 8. This CDR3 spans 18 amino acids. DNA for the CDR3: TGTGCCAGCAGCCAAGATACGCTAGCGGGGGGAACTACAGATACGCAGTATTTT. It specifies CASSQDTLAGGTTDTQYF.

The genes are TRBV7-9 and TRBJ2-7, with D perhaps TRBD1 (5 bases). With 5 bases removed from V and 4 bases from J, the gap between germline ends came to 12 bases. Germline V lookup: CDR1 SEHNR, CDR2 FQNEAQ (reference sequence). The CDR3 is 13 residues long. The CDR3 coding sequence is TGTGCCAGCAGCCCCGCGACAGAGTACGAGCAGTACTTC. This translates into CASSPATEYEQYF. The variable domain in full, completed from reference TRBV7-9 and TRBJ2-7, reads DTGVSQNPRHKITKRGQNVTFRCDPISEHNRLYWYRQTLGQGPEFLTYFQNEAQLEKSRLLSDRFSAERPKGSFSTLEIQRTEQGDSAMYLCASSPATEYEQYFGPGTRLTVT.

The chain employs TRBV5-4 and TRBJ2-1; 13 bases are shared with TRBD2. CDR1 is SGHNT, CDR2 YYREEE, per germline (reference sequence). The CDR3 length is 17 residues. Germline trimming cut 4 bases from V and 4 bases from J; bases unmatched to any gene: 8. The CDR3 DNA follows: TGTGCCAGCAGCCGAAGACTAGCGGGGGGTAATTACAATGAGCAGTTCTTC. This gives the protein CASSRRLAGGNYNEQFF.

In its sample, this clone was seen a few times. The rearrangement uses TRBV29-1 and TRBJ1-5; TRBD1 is a possible D gene (5 bases). This CDR3 comprises 11 residues. V was trimmed by 5 bases and J by 11 bases, leaving 13 bases between them. Germline V gene lookup returns CDR1 SQVTM and CDR2 ANQGSEA. The CDR3 nucleotides are TGCAGCGTTTCCAACGGGGGTACCCAGCATTTT. Protein sequence: CSVSNGGTQHF.

This chain joins TRBV24-1 and TRBJ1-2; possible D gene TRBD1, 6 bases. Per the germline V gene, CDR1 is KGHDR and CDR2 is SFDVKD. The CDR3 extends over 13 amino acids. Trimming removed 3 bases from V and 7 bases from J, with 11 bases in between. CDR3 in amino acids: CATSDSGGSGYTF. The CDR3 DNA follows: TGTGCCACCAGTGATAGCGGGGGCAGTGGCTACACCTTC.

The chain uses TRBV7-6 and TRBJ2-2, with 7 positions matching TRBD2. J lost 5 bases, V lost 4 bases, and 10 bases had no gene match. Germline assignment: CDR1 SGHVS and CDR2 FNYEAQ. The CDR3 is made up of 16 amino acids. CDR3 DNA sequence: TGTGCCAGCAGCTCGCAGGTTAGCGGGCCTACCGGGGAGCTGTTTTTT. Amino acids: CASSSQVSGPTGELFF.